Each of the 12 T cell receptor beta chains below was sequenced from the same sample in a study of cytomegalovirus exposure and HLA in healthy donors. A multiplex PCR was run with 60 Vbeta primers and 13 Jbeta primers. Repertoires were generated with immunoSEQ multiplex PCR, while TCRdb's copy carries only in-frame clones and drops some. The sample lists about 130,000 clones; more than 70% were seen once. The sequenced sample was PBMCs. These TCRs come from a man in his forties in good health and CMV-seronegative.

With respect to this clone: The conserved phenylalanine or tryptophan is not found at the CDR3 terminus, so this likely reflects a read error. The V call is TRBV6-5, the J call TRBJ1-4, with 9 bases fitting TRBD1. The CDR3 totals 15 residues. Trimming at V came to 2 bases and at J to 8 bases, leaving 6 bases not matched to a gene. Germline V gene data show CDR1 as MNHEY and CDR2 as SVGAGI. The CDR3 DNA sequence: TGTGCCAGCAGTTACCGGGACAGGGACGTCGAAAAACTGTTTTCT. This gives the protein CASSYRDRDVEKLFS.

The CDR3 bases are TGCGCCAGCAGCTTCGGCACGACCGGGATGTACGAGCAGTACTTC. Translation gives CASSFGTTGMYEQYF. The chain uses TRBV5-1 and TRBJ2-7, with D perhaps TRBD2 (5 bases). V was shortened by 2 bases and J by 4 bases, with 16 bases between the two germline ends. Germline-derived CDR1 and CDR2 are SGHRS and YFSETQ. CDR3 size: 15 residues.

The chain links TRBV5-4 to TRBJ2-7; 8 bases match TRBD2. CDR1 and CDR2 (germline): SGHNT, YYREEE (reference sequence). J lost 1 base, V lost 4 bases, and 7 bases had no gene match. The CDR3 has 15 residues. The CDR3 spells CASSPERGWSYEQYF. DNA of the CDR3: TGTGCCAGCAGCCCCGAGCGGGGGTGGTCCTACGAGCAGTACTTC.

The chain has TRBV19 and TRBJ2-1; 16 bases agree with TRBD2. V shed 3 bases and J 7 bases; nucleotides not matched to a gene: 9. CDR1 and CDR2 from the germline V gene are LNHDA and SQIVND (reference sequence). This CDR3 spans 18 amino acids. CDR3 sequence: CASSIAGLAGGPINEQFF. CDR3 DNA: TGTGCCAGTAGTATCGCGGGACTAGCGGGGGGGCCTATAAATGAGCAGTTCTTC.

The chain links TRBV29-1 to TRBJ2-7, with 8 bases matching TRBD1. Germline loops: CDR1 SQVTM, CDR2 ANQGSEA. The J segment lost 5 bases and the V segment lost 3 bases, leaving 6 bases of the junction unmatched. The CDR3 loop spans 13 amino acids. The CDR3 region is CSVETGVPHEQYF. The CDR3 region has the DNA TGCAGCGTTGAGACAGGGGTCCCCCACGAGCAGTACTTC.

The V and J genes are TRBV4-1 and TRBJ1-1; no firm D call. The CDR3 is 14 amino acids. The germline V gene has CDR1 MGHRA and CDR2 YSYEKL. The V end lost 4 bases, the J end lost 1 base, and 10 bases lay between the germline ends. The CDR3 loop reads CASSRERQNTEAFF. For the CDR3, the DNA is TGCGCCAGCAGCCGAGAGAGGCAGAACACTGAAGCTTTCTTT.

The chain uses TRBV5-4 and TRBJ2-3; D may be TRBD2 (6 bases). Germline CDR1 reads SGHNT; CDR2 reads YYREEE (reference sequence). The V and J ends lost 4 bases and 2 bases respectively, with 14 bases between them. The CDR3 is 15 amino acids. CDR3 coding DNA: TGTGCCAGCAGCCATGACCCGGGGGTCACAGATACGCAGTATTTT. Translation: CASSHDPGVTDTQYF.

The CDR3, as DNA: TGTGCCTGGAGTTCGCAGGATAATCAGCCCCAGCATTTT. This gives the protein CAWSSQDNQPQHF. The chain uses TRBV30 and TRBJ1-5, with D hard to call. Deletions cut 2 bases from V and 4 bases from J, with 9 bases between. Per germline, CDR1 GTSNPN and CDR2 SVGIG (reference sequence). This CDR3 contains 13 residues.

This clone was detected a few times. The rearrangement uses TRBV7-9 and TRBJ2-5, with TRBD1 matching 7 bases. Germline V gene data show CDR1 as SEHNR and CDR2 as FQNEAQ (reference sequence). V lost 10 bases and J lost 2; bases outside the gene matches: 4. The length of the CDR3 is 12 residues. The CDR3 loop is CATRDSQETQYF. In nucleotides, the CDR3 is TGTGCCACAAGGGACAGTCAAGAGACCCAGTACTTC.

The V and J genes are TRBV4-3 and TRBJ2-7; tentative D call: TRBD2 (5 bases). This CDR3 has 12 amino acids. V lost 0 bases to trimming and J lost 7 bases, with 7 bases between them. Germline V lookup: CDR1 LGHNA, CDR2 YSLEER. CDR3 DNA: TGCGCCAGCAGCCAAGAGACGGGGGAGCAGTACTTC. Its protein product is CASSQETGEQYF.

CDR3 in amino acids: CACGQGAGEQYF. The CDR3 DNA follows: TGTGCCTGCGGACAGGGGGCTGGGGAGCAGTACTTC. The chain recombines TRBV30 with TRBJ2-7; TRBD1 agrees at 11 bases. The germline CDR1 and CDR2 sequences are GTSNPN and SVGIG (reference sequence). V trimming: 6 bases; J trimming: 7 bases; junction bases outside the gene matches: 5. This CDR3 has 12 amino acids.

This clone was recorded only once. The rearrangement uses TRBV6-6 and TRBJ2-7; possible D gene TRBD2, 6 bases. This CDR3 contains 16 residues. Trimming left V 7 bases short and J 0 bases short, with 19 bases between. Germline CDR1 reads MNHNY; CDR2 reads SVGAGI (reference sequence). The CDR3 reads CASNDRGGSTSYEQYF. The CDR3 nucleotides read TGTGCCAGCAACGACCGTGGGGGGAGTACCTCCTACGAGCAGTACTTC.